This record concerns one TCR beta chain sequence. Its specificity is not known. This record belongs to a study of Graves' ophthalmopathy and Graves' hyperthyroidism. The study, taken as a whole, reports: Appearing in blood as well were most expanded thyroid clonotypes above 0.001 frequency.

Clinicians diagnosed using symptoms, serum thyroxine, TRAb, thyroid ultrasound and orbital computed tomography. Someone took the PBMCs out of more than 9 ml of fresh peripheral blood. The CDR3 consists of 18 residues. The V and J ends lost 0 bases and 3 bases respectively, with 15 bases between them. Germline V gene lookup returns CDR1 MRHNA and CDR2 SNTAGT. The sequenced template was RNA, covering the TCR beta CDR3 region. First-round RT-PCR relied on HTBI primers, and a second-round multiplex PCR came next. TCRdb re-analysed the multiplex PCR reads in MiXCR, keeping a single row per CDR3 protein. The table has 57,000 or so distinct CDR3 sequences, about half seen once.

V and J are TRBV6-4 and TRBJ2-6; D might be TRBD1 or TRBD2, each matching 6 bases. This clonotype was sampled from an adult woman with Graves' ophthalmopathy. The specimen was peripheral blood. CDR3 residues: CASSDSGRGPLGANVLTF. As DNA, the CDR3 is TGTGCCAGCAGTGACTCCGGACGGGGGCCCCTTGGGGCCAACGTCCTGACTTTC.